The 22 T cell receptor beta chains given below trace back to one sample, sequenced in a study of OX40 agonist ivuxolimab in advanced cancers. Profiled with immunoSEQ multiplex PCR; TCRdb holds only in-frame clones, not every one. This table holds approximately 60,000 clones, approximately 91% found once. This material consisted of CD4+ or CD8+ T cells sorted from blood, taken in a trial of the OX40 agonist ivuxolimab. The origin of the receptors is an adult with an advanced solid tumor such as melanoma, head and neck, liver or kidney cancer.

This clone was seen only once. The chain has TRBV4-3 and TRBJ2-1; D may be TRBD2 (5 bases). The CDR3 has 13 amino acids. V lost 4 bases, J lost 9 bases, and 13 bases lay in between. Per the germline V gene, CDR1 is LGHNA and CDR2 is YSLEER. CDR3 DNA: TGCGCCAGCAGCCTGGGCGGGCCGTCTGAGCAGTTCTTC. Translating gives CASSLGGPSEQFF.

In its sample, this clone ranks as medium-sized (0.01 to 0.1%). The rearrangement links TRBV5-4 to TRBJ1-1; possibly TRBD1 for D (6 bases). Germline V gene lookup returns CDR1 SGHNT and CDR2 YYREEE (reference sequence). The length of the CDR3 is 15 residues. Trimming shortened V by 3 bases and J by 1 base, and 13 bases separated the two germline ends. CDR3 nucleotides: TGTGCCAGCAGCTGGCGGCGGGACAAGAACACTGAAGCTTTCTTT. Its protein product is CASSWRRDKNTEAFF.

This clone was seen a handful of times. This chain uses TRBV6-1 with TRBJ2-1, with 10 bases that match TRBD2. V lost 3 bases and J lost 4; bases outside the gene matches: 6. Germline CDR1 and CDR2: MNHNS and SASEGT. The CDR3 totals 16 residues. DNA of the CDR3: TGTGCCAGCAGTGACTTCTTTAGCGGGGGGTACAATGAGCAGTTCTTC. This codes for CASSDFFSGGYNEQFF.

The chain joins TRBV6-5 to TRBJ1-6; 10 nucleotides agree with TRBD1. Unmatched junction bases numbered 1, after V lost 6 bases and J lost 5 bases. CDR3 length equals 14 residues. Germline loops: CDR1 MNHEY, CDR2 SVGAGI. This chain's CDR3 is CASRGTGDNSPLHF. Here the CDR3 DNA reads TGTGCCAGCAGGGGGACAGGGGATAATTCACCCCTCCACTTT.

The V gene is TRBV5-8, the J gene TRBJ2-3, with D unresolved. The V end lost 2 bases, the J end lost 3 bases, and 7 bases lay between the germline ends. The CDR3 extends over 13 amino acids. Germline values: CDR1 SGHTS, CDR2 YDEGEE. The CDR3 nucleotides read TGTGCCAGCAGCTTATATATTACAGATACGCAGTATTTT. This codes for CASSLYITDTQYF.

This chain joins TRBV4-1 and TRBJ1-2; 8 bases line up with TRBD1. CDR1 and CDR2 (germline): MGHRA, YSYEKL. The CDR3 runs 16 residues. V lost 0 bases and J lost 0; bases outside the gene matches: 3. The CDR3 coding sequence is TGCGCCAGCAGCCAAGATATGGGACAGGCTAACTATGGCTACACCTTC. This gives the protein CASSQDMGQANYGYTF.

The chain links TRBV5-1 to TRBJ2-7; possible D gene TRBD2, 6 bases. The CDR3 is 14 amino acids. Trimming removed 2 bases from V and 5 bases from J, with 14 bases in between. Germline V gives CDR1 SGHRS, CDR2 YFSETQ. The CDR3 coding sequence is TGCGCCAGCAGCTTTAGTCGGGAGAGGAACGAGCAGTACTTC. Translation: CASSFSRERNEQYF.

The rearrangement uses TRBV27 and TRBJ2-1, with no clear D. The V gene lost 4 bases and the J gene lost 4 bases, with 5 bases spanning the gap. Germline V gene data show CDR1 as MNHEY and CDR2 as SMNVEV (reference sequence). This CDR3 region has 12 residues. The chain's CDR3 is CASSSEYNEQFF. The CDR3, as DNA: TGTGCCAGCAGTTCAGAATACAATGAGCAGTTCTTC.

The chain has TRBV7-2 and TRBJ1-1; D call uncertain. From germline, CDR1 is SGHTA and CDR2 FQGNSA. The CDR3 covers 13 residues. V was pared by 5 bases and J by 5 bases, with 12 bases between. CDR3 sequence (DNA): TGTGCCAGCAGCCATGTTGAAAGAACTGAAGCTTTCTTT. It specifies CASSHVERTEAFF.

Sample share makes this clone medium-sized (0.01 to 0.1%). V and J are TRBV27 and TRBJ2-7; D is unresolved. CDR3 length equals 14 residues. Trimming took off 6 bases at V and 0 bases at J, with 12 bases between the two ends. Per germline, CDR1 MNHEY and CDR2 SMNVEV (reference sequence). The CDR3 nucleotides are TGTGCCAGCAGCCTCGACATTTCCTCCTACGAGCAGTACTTC. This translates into CASSLDISSYEQYF.

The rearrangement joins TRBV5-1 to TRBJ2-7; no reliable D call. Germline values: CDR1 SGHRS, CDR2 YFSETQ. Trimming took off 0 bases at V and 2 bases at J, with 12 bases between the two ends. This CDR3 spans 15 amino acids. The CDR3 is CASSLDLGRTYEQYF. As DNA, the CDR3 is TGCGCCAGCAGCTTGGATCTTGGCAGAACCTACGAGCAGTACTTC.

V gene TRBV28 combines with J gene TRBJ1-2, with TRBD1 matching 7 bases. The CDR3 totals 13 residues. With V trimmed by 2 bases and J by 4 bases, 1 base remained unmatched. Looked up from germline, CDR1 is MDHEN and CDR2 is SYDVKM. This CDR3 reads CASSLGQAYGYTF. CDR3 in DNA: TGTGCCAGCAGTTTAGGACAGGCCTATGGCTACACCTTC.

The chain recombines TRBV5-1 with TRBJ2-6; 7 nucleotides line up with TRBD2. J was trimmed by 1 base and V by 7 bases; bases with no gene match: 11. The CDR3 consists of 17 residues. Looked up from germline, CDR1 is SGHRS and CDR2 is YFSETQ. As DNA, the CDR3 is TGCGCCAGCCTCGAGCGGGAAGCCCCATCTGGGGCCAACGTCCTGACTTTC. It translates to CASLEREAPSGANVLTF.

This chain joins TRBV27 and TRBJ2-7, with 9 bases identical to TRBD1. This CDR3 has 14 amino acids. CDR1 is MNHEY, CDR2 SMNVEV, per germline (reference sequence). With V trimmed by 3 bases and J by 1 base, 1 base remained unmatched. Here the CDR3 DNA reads TGTGCCAGCAGTTTGGGGACAGGGTCCTACGAGCAGTACTTC. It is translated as CASSLGTGSYEQYF.

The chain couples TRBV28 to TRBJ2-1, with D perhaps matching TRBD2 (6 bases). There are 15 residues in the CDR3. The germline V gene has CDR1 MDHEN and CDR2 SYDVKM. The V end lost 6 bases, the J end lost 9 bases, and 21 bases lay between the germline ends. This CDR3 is CASSKVLAAGGEQFF. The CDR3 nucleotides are TGTGCCAGCAGCAAAGTATTAGCTGCCGGGGGTGAGCAGTTCTTC.

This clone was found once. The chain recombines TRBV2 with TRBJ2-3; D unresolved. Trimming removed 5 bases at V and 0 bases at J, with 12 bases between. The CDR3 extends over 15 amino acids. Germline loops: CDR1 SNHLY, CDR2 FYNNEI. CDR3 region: CASSPWFDSTDTQYF. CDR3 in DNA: TGTGCCAGCAGTCCCTGGTTCGACAGCACAGATACGCAGTATTTT.

The CDR3 region has the DNA TGTGCCAGCAGTTACCTGGACAGGGGGCGAGGCTACACCTTC. Protein product: CASSYLDRGRGYTF. V and J are TRBV6-5 and TRBJ1-2, with TRBD1 matching over 11 bases. The CDR3 loop spans 14 amino acids. Germline-derived CDR1 and CDR2 are MNHEY and SVGAGI. After removal of 2 bases from V and 8 bases from J, the junction contained 4 bases not matched to a gene.

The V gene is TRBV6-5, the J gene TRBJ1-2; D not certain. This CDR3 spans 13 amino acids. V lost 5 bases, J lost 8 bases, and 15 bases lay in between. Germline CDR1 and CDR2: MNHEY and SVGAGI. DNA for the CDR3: TGTGCCAGCAGTCAAGGGCCCTTGTTAGGCTACACCTTC. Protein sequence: CASSQGPLLGYTF.

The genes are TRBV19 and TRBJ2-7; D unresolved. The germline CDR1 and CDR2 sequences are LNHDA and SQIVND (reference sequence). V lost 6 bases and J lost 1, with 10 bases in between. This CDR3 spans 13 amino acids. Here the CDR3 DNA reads TGTGCCAGTAGCAACGGACCTTCCTACGAGCAGTACTTC. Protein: CASSNGPSYEQYF.

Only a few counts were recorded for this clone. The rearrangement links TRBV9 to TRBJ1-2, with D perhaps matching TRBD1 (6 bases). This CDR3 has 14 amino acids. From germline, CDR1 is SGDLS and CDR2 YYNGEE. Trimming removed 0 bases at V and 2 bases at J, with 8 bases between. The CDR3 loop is CASSVEGQNYGYTF. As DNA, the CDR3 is TGTGCCAGCAGCGTAGAAGGACAGAACTATGGCTACACCTTC.

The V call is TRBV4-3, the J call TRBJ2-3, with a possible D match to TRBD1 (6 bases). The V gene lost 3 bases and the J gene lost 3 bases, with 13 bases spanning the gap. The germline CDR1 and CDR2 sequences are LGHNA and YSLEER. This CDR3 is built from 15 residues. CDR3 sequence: CASSQGALGTDTQYF. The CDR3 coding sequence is TGCGCCAGCAGCCAGGGGGCACTTGGGACAGATACGCAGTATTTT.

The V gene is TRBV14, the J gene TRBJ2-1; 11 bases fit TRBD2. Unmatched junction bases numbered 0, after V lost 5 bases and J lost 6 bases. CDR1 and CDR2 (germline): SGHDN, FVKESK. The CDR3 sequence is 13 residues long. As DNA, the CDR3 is TGTGCCAGCAGCACTAGCGGGGGCAATGAGCAGTTCTTC. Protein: CASSTSGGNEQFF.